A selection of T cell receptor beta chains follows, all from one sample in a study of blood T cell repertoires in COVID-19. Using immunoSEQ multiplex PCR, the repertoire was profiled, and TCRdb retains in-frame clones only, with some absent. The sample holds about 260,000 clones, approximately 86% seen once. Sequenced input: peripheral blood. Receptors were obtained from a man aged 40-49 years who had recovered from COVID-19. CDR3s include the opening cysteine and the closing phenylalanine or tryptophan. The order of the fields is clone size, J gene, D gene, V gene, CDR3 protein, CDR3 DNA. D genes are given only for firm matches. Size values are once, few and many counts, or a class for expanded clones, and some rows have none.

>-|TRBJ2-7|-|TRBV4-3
CASSQTPGFFYEQYF
TGCGCCAGCAGCCAAACCCCGGGGTTTTTTTACGAGCAGTACTTC
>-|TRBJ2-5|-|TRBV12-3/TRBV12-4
CASSSGAETQYF
TGTGCCAGCAGTTCGGGAGCAGAGACCCAGTACTTC
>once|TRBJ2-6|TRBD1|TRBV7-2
CASSLQGVRAANVLTF
TGTGCCAGCAGCTTACAGGGGGTTAGGGCGGCCAACGTCCTGACTTTC
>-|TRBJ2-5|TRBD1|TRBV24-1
CATTTLPQGEFGSETQYF
TGTGCCACCACCACACTCCCGCAGGGGGAATTTGGTTCGGAGACCCAGTACTTC
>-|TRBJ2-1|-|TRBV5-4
CASSSGVIEQFF
TGTGCCAGCAGCTCCGGGGTAATTGAGCAGTTCTTC
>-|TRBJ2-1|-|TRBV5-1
CASSFQGPINEQFF
TGCGCCAGCAGCTTCCAGGGCCCTATCAATGAGCAGTTCTTC
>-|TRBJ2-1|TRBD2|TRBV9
CARMTRASGVGSYNEQFF
TGTGCCAGGATGACCCGGGCTAGCGGGGTGGGATCCTACAATGAGCAGTTCTTC
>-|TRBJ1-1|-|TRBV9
CASSVAGADTEAFF
TGTGCCAGCAGCGTAGCAGGGGCAGACACTGAAGCTTTCTTT
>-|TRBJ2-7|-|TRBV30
CAWVPSSSEQYF
TGTGCCTGGGTCCCATCATCGAGCGAGCAGTACTTC
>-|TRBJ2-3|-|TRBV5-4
CASSLRGMGTDTQYF
TGTGCCAGCAGCTTGCGGGGGATGGGCACAGATACGCAGTATTTT
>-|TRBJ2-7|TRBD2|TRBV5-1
CASSYGGEPHEQYF
TGCGCCAGCAGCTACGGGGGGGAGCCCCACGAGCAGTACTTC
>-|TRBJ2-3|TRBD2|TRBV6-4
CASSSTGLAADTQYF
TGTGCCAGCAGCAGCACCGGACTAGCAGCTGATACGCAGTATTTT
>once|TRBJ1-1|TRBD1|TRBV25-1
CASSGVSGGARNTEAFF
TGTGCCAGCAGTGGAGTCTCAGGGGGCGCGAGGAACACTGAAGCTTTCTTT
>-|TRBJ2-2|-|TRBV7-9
CASSLPVAGELFF
TGTGCCAGCAGCTTACCAGTGGCCGGGGAGCTGTTTTTT
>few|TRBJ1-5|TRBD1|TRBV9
CASSDGQGAQPQHF
TGTGCCAGCAGCGACGGACAGGGGGCTCAGCCCCAGCATTTT
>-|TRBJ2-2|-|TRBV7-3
CASSLNRYGGELFF
TGTGCCAGCAGCTTAAATCGGTACGGCGGGGAGCTGTTTTTT
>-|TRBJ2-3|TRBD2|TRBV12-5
CASALAVSTDTQYF
TGTGCTAGTGCTCTAGCGGTTAGCACAGATACGCAGTATTTT
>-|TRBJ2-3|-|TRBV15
CATSTGLLGSADTQYF
TGTGCCACCAGCACGGGACTCTTAGGGAGCGCAGATACGCAGTATTTT
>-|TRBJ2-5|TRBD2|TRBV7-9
CASSPPGLAGGRETQYF
TGTGCCAGCAGCCCCCCGGGGCTAGCGGGGGGGAGAGAGACCCAGTACTTC
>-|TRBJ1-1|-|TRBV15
CATSRARVVNTEAFF
TGTGCCACCAGCAGAGCACGGGTTGTGAACACTGAAGCTTTCTTT
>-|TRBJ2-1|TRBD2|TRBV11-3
CASSLAGGPPNEQFF
TGTGCCAGCAGCTTAGCGGGAGGCCCCCCCAATGAGCAGTTCTTC
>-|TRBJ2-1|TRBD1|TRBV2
CASSEEQTGYEEQFF
TGTGCCAGCAGTGAAGAGCAGACAGGGTATGAGGAGCAGTTCTTC
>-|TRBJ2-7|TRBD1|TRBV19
CASSPLPGQGIEQYF
TGTGCCAGTAGCCCCCTTCCGGGACAGGGGATTGAGCAGTACTTC
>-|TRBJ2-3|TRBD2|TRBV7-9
CASRAPGLAMDTQYF
TGTGCCAGCAGAGCCCCGGGACTAGCGATGGATACGCAGTATTTT
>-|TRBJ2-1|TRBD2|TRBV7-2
CASSLGSSGGQNEQFF
TGTGCCAGCAGCTTAGGGTCCAGCGGGGGGCAGAATGAGCAGTTCTTC
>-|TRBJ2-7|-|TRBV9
CASSARVGSYEQYF
TGTGCCAGCAGCGCCAGGGTTGGGTCCTATGAGCAGTACTTC
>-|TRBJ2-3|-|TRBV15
CATSRDGSGSGTQYF
TGTGCCACCAGCAGAGATGGGTCAGGTTCAGGAACGCAGTATTTT
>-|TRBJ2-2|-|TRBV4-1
CASSETGGELFF
TGCGCCAGCAGCGAAACGGGGGGGGAGCTGTTTTTT
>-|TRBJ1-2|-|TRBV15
CATSRGDNNGYTF
TGTGCCACCAGCAGAGGGGACAATAATGGCTACACCTTC
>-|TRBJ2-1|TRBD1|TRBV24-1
CATGKGQGPYNEQFF
TGTGCCACCGGAAAGGGACAGGGCCCGTACAATGAGCAGTTCTTC
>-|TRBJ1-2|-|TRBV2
CASSEQSYGYTF
TGTGCCAGCAGTGAACAGTCGTATGGCTACACCTTC
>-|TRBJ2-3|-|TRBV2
CASSEDGGTSPTDTQYF
TGTGCCAGCAGTGAAGATGGCGGGACGTCCCCCACAGATACGCAGTATTTT
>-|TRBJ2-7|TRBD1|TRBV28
CASSKGGQGLGEQYF
TGTGCCAGCAGTAAAGGGGGACAGGGGCTAGGCGAGCAGTACTTC
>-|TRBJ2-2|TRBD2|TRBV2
CASSDFILAGGFSGELFF
TGTGCCAGCAGTGATTTCATCCTAGCGGGAGGATTCAGCGGGGAGCTGTTTTTT
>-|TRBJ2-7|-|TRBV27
CASSISVGREQYF
TGTGCCAGCAGTATTAGCGTTGGAAGGGAGCAGTACTTC
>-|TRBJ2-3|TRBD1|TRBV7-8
CASSPRGLADTQYF
TGTGCCAGCAGCCCCAGGGGGCTTGCAGATACGCAGTATTTT
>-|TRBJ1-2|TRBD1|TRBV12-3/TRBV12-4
CASRQGQGDGYTF
TGTGCCAGCAGACAGGGACAGGGGGATGGCTACACCTTC
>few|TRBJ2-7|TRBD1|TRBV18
CASVGQGSYEQYF
TGTGCCAGCGTGGGACAGGGTAGCTACGAGCAGTACTTC
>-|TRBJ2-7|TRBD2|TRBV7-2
CASSYATSGVSYEQYF
TGTGCCAGCAGCTACGCGACTAGCGGGGTATCCTACGAGCAGTACTTC